This TCR beta chain originates from a study of T cell changes during pregnancy in multiple sclerosis. V was clipped by 4 bases and J by 3 bases; unmatched bases: 2. CDR3 length: 14 residues. Germline V gene data show CDR1 as SGHRS and CDR2 as YFSETQ. The assay was immunoSEQ multiplex PCR, and TCRdb's table has in-frame clones only and misses some. The profile shows 84,000 or so clones, about 95% of them singletons. The sequencing here drew on peripheral blood, taken in the third trimester of pregnancy. The clonotype originates from a female donor with multiple sclerosis, enrolled in a pregnancy study. This chain links TRBV5-1 with TRBJ2-5, with 11 bases lining up with TRBD2. As DNA, the CDR3 is TGCGCCAGCAGCGTGGGACTAGCGGAAGAGACCCAGTACTTC. It specifies CASSVGLAEETQYF.